Below, one T cell receptor (beta chain) is given with its context. The antigen is unknown. A much larger clone sits a single nucleotide away, making a read error possible. This sample was included in a study of T cell repertoires in breast cancer. Study context: Average yield: about 500,000 sequences per sample and 9.5 to 10 reads per input cell.

Findings of the study overall: TCR overlap with tumor was approximately 7.7% in involved nodes and 2% in tumor-free nodes. This emulsion RT-PCR profile was considered qualitative rather than quantitative.

The expanded emulsion RT-PCR method captured paired alpha and beta chains from CD8+ T cells. V lost 5 bases to trimming and J lost 0 bases, with 10 bases between them. The CDR3 is made up of 15 amino acids. Germline V gene lookup returns CDR1 SGHVS and CDR2 FNYEAQ. A second nested PCR with blocking oligonucleotides suppressed unpaired genes. Each emulsion RT-PCR held 5,000-250,000 T cells with C-region, Stepout and V-region primers. TCRdb fed the emulsion pairing reads into MiXCR, producing one record per CDR3 protein. The sample includes thousands of distinct CDR3 sequences, approximately 36% of them seen just once.

The clonotype was recovered from a pool of human donors with breast cancer or a healthy control (not recorded which). The J gene is TRBJ2-2, the V gene TRBV7-6; D may correspond to TRBD1 or TRBD2 (5 bases each). The sample consisted of CD8+ T cells. CDR3 amino acids: CASSLQGPNTGELFF. The CDR3 DNA follows: TGTGCCAGCAGCCTTCAGGGACCGAACACCGGGGAGCTGTTTTTT.